The 31 T cell receptor beta chains below come from one sample, sequenced in a study of OX40 agonist ivuxolimab in advanced cancers. Only in-frame clones appear in the TCRdb table, and some are missing; sequencing was by immunoSEQ multiplex PCR. Of approximately 94,000 clones in the sample, about nine tenths were seen once. Material: CD4+ or CD8+ T cells sorted from blood, obtained in a trial of the OX40 agonist ivuxolimab. Receptors originate from an adult with an advanced solid tumor such as melanoma, head and neck, liver or kidney cancer.

The CDR3 region has the DNA TGTGCCAGCAGCTACGGGACCTCAAGACGAGAGACCCAGTACTTC. Protein product: CASSYGTSRRETQYF. This chain connects TRBV11-2 to TRBJ2-5; either TRBD1 or TRBD2 may fit D (5 bases each). The CDR3 contains 15 residues. Germline V CDR1 and CDR2: SGHAT, FQNNGV. Trimming removed 4 bases at V and 4 bases at J, with 16 bases between.

The chain joins TRBV19 to TRBJ1-1; a weak D match, TRBD1 (6 bases). CDR1 and CDR2 (germline): LNHDA, SQIVND (reference sequence). This CDR3 is 13 amino acids long. Trimming removed 4 bases from V and 3 bases from J, with 9 bases in between. The CDR3 DNA reads as TGTGCCAGTAGTAGGGGGCGAGACACTGAAGCTTTCTTT. Encoded protein: CASSRGRDTEAFF.

The chain has TRBV18 and TRBJ1-4; TRBD1 is a possible D gene (5 bases). CDR1 and CDR2 (germline): KGHSH, LQKENI. The CDR3 has 16 amino acids. V lost 4 bases and J 0 bases, leaving 12 bases between the germline ends. The CDR3 nucleotides are TGTGCCAGCTCACAGCTGGGGACCGCAACTAATGAAAAACTGTTTTTT. This codes for CASSQLGTATNEKLFF. Variable domain in full (rest from reference TRBV18 and TRBJ1-4): NAGVMQNPRHLVRRRGQEARLRCSPMKGHSHVYWYRQLPEEGLKFMVYLQKENIIDESGMPKERFSAEFPKEGPSILRIQQVVRGDSAAYFCASSQLGTATNEKLFFGSGTQLSVL.

This clone is a singleton in its sample. The gene calls are TRBV7-2 and TRBJ1-3; no firm D call. Trimming removed 3 bases at V and 0 bases at J, with 6 bases between. Germline-derived CDR1 and CDR2 are SGHTA and FQGNSA. The CDR3 runs to 14 residues. The CDR3: CASSFAISGNTIYF. The CDR3, as DNA: TGTGCCAGCAGCTTCGCGATCTCTGGAAACACCATATATTTT.

This sequence joins TRBV5-4 and TRBJ2-5; the D is unclear. The germline V gene encodes CDR1 SGHNT and CDR2 YYREEE (reference sequence). This CDR3 comprises 12 residues. Trimming cost V 1 base and J 1 base, with 2 bases left between them. In nucleotides, the CDR3 is TGTGCCAGCAGCTTGCCCCAAGAGACCCAGTACTTC. It yields the protein CASSLPQETQYF.

This clone appeared once. This chain links TRBV15 with TRBJ2-5; tentatively, D is TRBD1 or TRBD2 (5 bases each). Germline lookup yields CDR1 LNHNV and CDR2 YYDKDF (reference sequence). The CDR3 spans 16 residues. Trimming pared 1 base from V and 0 bases from J, leaving 12 bases between. The CDR3 here is CATSRVVSGHQETQYF. The CDR3 DNA reads as TGTGCCACCAGCAGAGTCGTGTCGGGACACCAAGAGACCCAGTACTTC. The full variable domain, rest sourced from reference TRBV15 and TRBJ2-5, is DAMVIQNPRYQVTQFGKPVTLSCSQTLNHNVMYWYQQKSSQAPKLLFHYYDKDFNNEADTPDNFQSRRPNTSFCFLDIRSPGLGDTAMYLCATSRVVSGHQETQYFGPGTRLLVL.

The chain carries TRBV5-6 and TRBJ2-1; 9 nucleotides align to TRBD2. The V gene end was trimmed by 4 bases and the J gene end by 12 bases; junction bases not matched to a gene: 17. The length of the CDR3 is 16 residues. Looked up from germline, CDR1 is SGHDT and CDR2 is YYEEEE. The CDR3, as DNA: TGTGCCAGCAGCGAGGCCGGGACTAGCCAAAATGAGCGGCAGTTCTTC. Its translation is CASSEAGTSQNERQFF.

The DNA for the CDR3 is TGTGCCAGCAGTTATGACAGAAGGTACGAGCAGTACTTC. Its protein product is CASSYDRRYEQYF. The V gene is TRBV6-1, the J gene TRBJ2-7, with a possible D match to TRBD1 (5 bases). This CDR3 region has 13 residues. V shed 5 bases and J shed 4 bases, with 12 bases lying between them. CDR1 MNHNS and CDR2 SASEGT come from the germline V gene.

This chain connects TRBV2 to TRBJ1-2; 8 bases agree with TRBD1. Looked up from germline, CDR1 is SNHLY and CDR2 is FYNNEI. With 6 bases clipped from V and 1 base from J, the junction kept 10 bases outside the gene matches. There are 16 residues in the CDR3. DNA of the CDR3: TGTGCCAGCAGGGTTTATGGACAGGGCGTTAACTATGGCTACACCTTC. It encodes CASRVYGQGVNYGYTF.

The chain joins TRBV2 to TRBJ1-5, with 7 bases aligning to TRBD1. After removal of 5 bases from V and 1 base from J, the junction contained 8 bases not matched to a gene. This CDR3 has 16 amino acids. Germline CDR1 is SNHLY and CDR2 is FYNNEI. The CDR3 coding sequence is TGTGCCAGCAGTCCTCAGGGGGGACTAAGCAATCAGCCCCAGCATTTT. Residues: CASSPQGGLSNQPQHF.

The J gene is TRBJ1-2, the V gene TRBV11-1, with 9 bases aligning to TRBD1. The CDR3 totals 13 residues. V shed 3 bases, J shed 7 bases, and the junction held 3 bases outside the gene matches. Germline V CDR1 and CDR2: SGHAT, FQDESV (reference sequence). This CDR3 reads CASSLDRGSGYTF. As DNA, the CDR3 is TGTGCCAGCAGCTTGGACAGGGGCAGTGGCTACACCTTC. The whole variable domain, remainder taken from reference TRBV11-1 and TRBJ1-2, is EAEVAQSPRYKITEKSQAVAFWCDPISGHATLYWYRQILGQGPELLVQFQDESVVDDSQLPKDRFSAERLKGVDSTLKIQPAELGDSAMYLCASSLDRGSGYTFGSGTRLTVV.

The V gene is TRBV9, the J gene TRBJ2-4, with 9 positions matching TRBD1. The CDR3 covers 17 residues. Trimming took 0 bases from V and 7 from J; bases not matched to a gene: 11. Germline values: CDR1 SGDLS, CDR2 YYNGEE. CDR3 in DNA: TGTGCCAGCAGCGTAGGGGGACAGGGTGTCGCAATGAACATTCAGTACTTC. This encodes CASSVGGQGVAMNIQYF.

The chain carries TRBV9 and TRBJ2-7, with D perhaps TRBD2 (7 bases). The CDR3 has 16 residues. The germline CDR1 and CDR2 sequences are SGDLS and YYNGEE. The V end lost 3 bases, the J end lost 3 bases, and 19 bases lay between the germline ends. CDR3 coding DNA: TGTGCCAGCAGCGAGGGGGGAGGGGTCACGAGCTACGAGCAGTACTTC. It specifies CASSEGGGVTSYEQYF.

CDR3 bases: TGTGCCAGCAGGAACAGGGGGCACTCCTACGAGCAGTACTTC. The encoded protein is CASRNRGHSYEQYF. This chain uses TRBV2 with TRBJ2-5, with 9 bases fitting TRBD1. The J call may be in error: the DNA end matches TRBJ2-7 better. Germline V gene sequence: CDR1 SNHLY, CDR2 FYNNEI. This CDR3 is 14 amino acids long.

The chain recombines TRBV5-1 with TRBJ2-7; no firm D call. V lost 3 bases to trimming and J lost 0 bases, with 4 bases between them. CDR1 and CDR2 from the germline V gene are SGHRS and YFSETQ. The CDR3 has 12 residues. The CDR3 region is CASSWTSYEQYF. The DNA for the CDR3 is TGCGCCAGCAGCTGGACCTCCTACGAGCAGTACTTC.

The genes are TRBV28 and TRBJ1-4; D gene unclear. Germline values: CDR1 MDHEN, CDR2 SYDVKM. The CDR3 contains 14 residues. V was pared by 5 bases and J by 9 bases, with 16 bases between. For the CDR3, the DNA is TGTGCCAGCAGTCTTGTAGCGGACTCGAAAAAACTGTTTTTT. Its translation: CASSLVADSKKLFF.

This clone has only a few counts. J is TRBJ2-1 and V is TRBV14; perhaps TRBD2 as D (5 bases). Germline CDR1 and CDR2: SGHDN and FVKESK. Trimming pared 0 bases from V and 9 bases from J, leaving 12 bases between. The CDR3 has 14 amino acids. The CDR3 loop is CASSQEFVGGEQFF. The CDR3 DNA reads as TGTGCCAGCAGCCAAGAATTTGTTGGAGGTGAGCAGTTCTTC.

This chain uses TRBV18 with TRBJ2-3; 10 bases are shared with TRBD1. CDR1 is KGHSH and CDR2 is LQKENI in the germline V gene. Germline trimming cut 3 bases from V and 7 bases from J; bases unmatched to any gene: 7. The CDR3 contains 15 residues. The CDR3 sequence is CASSPDRGRLNTQYF. The CDR3 region has the DNA TGTGCCAGCTCACCCGACAGGGGGCGGTTGAATACGCAGTATTTT.

As to this clone: This sample includes further DNA sequences coding for the same CDR3. This rearrangement joins TRBV9 to TRBJ1-4; D not certain. Germline V gene data show CDR1 as SGDLS and CDR2 as YYNGEE. The CDR3 sequence is 15 residues long. V lost 0 bases, J lost 4 bases, and 10 bases lay in between. CDR3 DNA: TGTGCCAGCAGCGTAGAGGGCAGCCGTAATGAAAAACTGTTTTTT. Translating it yields CASSVEGSRNEKLFF.

The chain has TRBV15 and TRBJ2-2; D unclear. CDR1 is LNHNV and CDR2 is YYDKDF in the germline V gene (reference sequence). The CDR3 runs 11 residues. Trimming stripped 3 bases from V and 7 bases from J, with 3 bases between. This CDR3 reads CATSSFGELFF. CDR3 bases: TGTGCCACCAGCAGCTTCGGGGAGCTGTTTTTT.

This sequence joins TRBV5-1 and TRBJ1-1, with D possibly matching TRBD1 (5 bases). With 2 bases removed from V and 1 base from J, the gap between germline ends came to 15 bases. The CDR3 has 16 amino acids. Germline CDR1 reads SGHRS; CDR2 reads YFSETQ. CDR3 sequence: CASSLVWGGSNTEAFF. DNA of the CDR3: TGCGCCAGCAGCTTAGTTTGGGGGGGATCGAACACTGAAGCTTTCTTT.

CDR3 protein: CASRPNRDLNEKLFF. The CDR3 DNA reads TGTGCCAGCAGACCAAACCGGGACCTTAATGAAAAACTGTTTTTT. This chain connects TRBV6-6 to TRBJ1-4, with TRBD1 as a possible D gene (5 bases). The germline CDR1 and CDR2 sequences are MNHNY and SVGAGI (reference sequence). Trimming shortened V by 6 bases and J by 4 bases, and 15 bases separated the two germline ends. The length of the CDR3 is 15 residues.

The V gene is TRBV30, the J gene TRBJ1-1; TRBD1 matches 7 bases. Germline V gives CDR1 GTSNPN, CDR2 SVGIG (reference sequence). Trimming at V came to 2 bases and at J to 4 bases, leaving 4 bases not matched to a gene. The CDR3 covers 13 residues. CDR3 in DNA: TGTGCCTGGAGTAGGGACAGTACCACTGAAGCTTTCTTT. Its protein is CAWSRDSTTEAFF. Full variable domain (rest looked up from reference TRBV30 and TRBJ1-1): SQTIHQWPATLVQPVGSPLSLECTVEGTSNPNLYWYRQAAGRGLQLLFYSVGIGQISSEVPQNLSASRPQDRQFILSSKKLLLSDSGFYLCAWSRDSTTEAFFGQGTRLTVV.

This chain connects TRBV5-1 to TRBJ2-3, with 8 bases lining up with TRBD2. Germline CDR1 SGHRS, CDR2 YFSETQ. The CDR3 length is 16 residues. V was pared by 4 bases and J by 1 base, with 8 bases of the junction left unmatched. CDR3 amino acids: CASSPRTSQGTDTQYF. CDR3 DNA: TGCGCCAGCAGCCCCCGGACTAGCCAGGGCACAGATACGCAGTATTTT.

The rearrangement joins TRBV29-1 to TRBJ2-3; possible D gene TRBD2, 7 bases. The CDR3 spans 13 residues. Germline V gene sequence: CDR1 SQVTM, CDR2 ANQGSEA. V was shortened by 7 bases and J by 5 bases, with 16 bases between the two germline ends. CDR3 sequence (DNA): TGCAGCGCAGTACTAGGGGGGGGAGATACGCAGTATTTT. Protein sequence: CSAVLGGGDTQYF.

The chain employs TRBV6-1 and TRBJ2-7; either TRBD1 or TRBD2 may fit D (6 bases each). CDR1 is MNHNS and CDR2 is SASEGT in the germline V gene. The length of the CDR3 is 13 residues. V lost 5 bases and J lost 7, with 15 bases in between. CDR3 protein: CASSLGGGREQYF. The CDR3 coding sequence is TGTGCCAGCAGTCTCGGAGGGGGGAGGGAGCAGTACTTC.

The genes are TRBV2 and TRBJ1-5, with 8 bases that match TRBD1. In germline, CDR1 is SNHLY, CDR2 FYNNEI. This CDR3 comprises 15 residues. The ends lost 7 bases at V and 3 bases at J; junction bases unmatched: 8. The CDR3 reads CASTGGARSNQPQHF. For the CDR3, the DNA is TGTGCCAGCACAGGGGGCGCCCGGTCCAATCAGCCCCAGCATTTT.

The chain employs TRBV27 and TRBJ2-5, with 9 bases matching TRBD1. The DNA end is a closer match to TRBJ2-7, so the J assignment may be wrong. Germline V gives CDR1 MNHEY, CDR2 SMNVEV (reference sequence). The CDR3 contains 15 residues. CDR3 protein: CASSLIGDRDYEQYF. The CDR3 DNA sequence: TGTGCCAGCAGTTTAATTGGGGACAGGGACTACGAGCAGTACTTC.

The chain links TRBV5-1 to TRBJ2-5; TRBD2 matches at 8 bases. The CDR3 loop spans 19 amino acids. Germline-derived CDR1 and CDR2 are SGHRS and YFSETQ. The junction had 16 bases not matched to a gene; V was cut back by 1 base and J by 2 bases. CDR3 sequence reads: CASSLILRSSGVTQETQYF. CDR3 sequence (DNA): TGCGCCAGCAGCTTGATCCTCCGGAGTAGCGGGGTGACGCAAGAGACCCAGTACTTC.

This clone was detected once. J is TRBJ2-7 and V is TRBV7-9, with D perhaps TRBD2 (7 bases). Germline CDR1 SEHNR, CDR2 FQNEAQ (reference sequence). V lost 8 bases and J 2 bases, leaving 13 bases between the germline ends. This CDR3 has 13 residues. CDR3 sequence reads: CASRGAVTYEQYF. In DNA form, the CDR3 reads TGTGCCAGCCGGGGGGCAGTAACCTACGAGCAGTACTTC.

The chain is built from TRBV30 and TRBJ1-1; D gene unclear. The CDR3 totals 14 residues. Germline-derived CDR1 and CDR2 are GTSNPN and SVGIG (reference sequence). V lost 2 bases to trimming and J lost 1 base, with 11 bases between them. The CDR3 DNA sequence: TGTGCCTGGAGTAAGAACCGAAGGAACACTGAAGCTTTCTTT. Its protein product is CAWSKNRRNTEAFF.